The 12 T cell receptor beta chains below were found in one sample sequenced in a study of Graves' ophthalmopathy and Graves' hyperthyroidism. Amplifying from RNA transcripts, the study obtained TCR beta CDR3 regions. Investigators did first-round RT-PCR with HTBI primers, then second-round multiplex PCR. TCRdb ran MiXCR on the multiplex PCR reads and lists one entry per CDR3 protein. The profile shows roughly 220,000 distinct CDR3 sequences, around 50% of them singletons. Sequenced sample: peripheral blood. Source of these receptors: an adult man with Graves' ophthalmopathy.

This clonotype occurred a few times. The rearrangement joins TRBV6-5 to TRBJ1-2; D is uncertain. The germline CDR1 and CDR2 sequences are MNHEY and SVGAGI. CDR3 size: 16 residues. V lost 4 bases and J 3 bases, leaving 18 bases between the germline ends. CDR3 protein: CASSSHTLPPYYGYTF. The DNA of the CDR3 is TGTGCCAGCAGTTCCCACACTCTTCCCCCCTACTATGGCTACACCTTC.

Ten or more counts support this clonotype. This chain joins TRBV7-3 and TRBJ2-5, with D tentatively TRBD2 (6 bases). Trimming pared 4 bases from V and 5 bases from J, leaving 17 bases between. Germline lookup yields CDR1 SGHTA and CDR2 FQGTGA. CDR3 length: 15 residues. The CDR3 loop reads CASSSTGVLGETQYF. The CDR3 DNA is TGTGCCAGCAGCTCTACGGGAGTTTTGGGGGAGACCCAGTACTTC.

This clonotype came up a few times. The V gene is TRBV5-4, the J gene TRBJ2-7; 9 nucleotides line up with TRBD1. From germline, CDR1 is SGHNT and CDR2 YYREEE (reference sequence). With V trimmed by 3 bases and J by 5 bases, 6 bases remained unmatched. The length of the CDR3 is 14 residues. CDR3 loop: CASSYGQGTDEQYF. The CDR3 DNA sequence: TGTGCCAGCAGCTATGGACAGGGGACCGACGAGCAGTACTTC.

The rearrangement links TRBV20-1 to TRBJ2-7, with 7 bases identical to TRBD1. Per germline, CDR1 DFQATT and CDR2 SNEGSKA (reference sequence). Trimming at V came to 5 bases and at J to 2 bases, leaving 6 bases not matched to a gene. This CDR3 is built from 13 residues. CDR3 amino acids: CSAGTGATYEQYF. Written as DNA, the CDR3 is TGCAGTGCTGGTACAGGGGCTACCTACGAGCAGTACTTC.

The rearrangement joins TRBV7-3 to TRBJ2-6; no clear D gene. V gave up 1 base and J gave up 5 bases, with 15 bases separating them. Germline CDR1 is SGHTA and CDR2 is FQGTGA. This CDR3 spans 17 amino acids. Here the CDR3 reads CASSLKLPFSRANVLTF. DNA for the CDR3: TGTGCCAGCAGCTTAAAACTACCGTTTTCTAGGGCCAACGTCCTGACTTTC.

This clonotype was observed a handful of times. This chain connects TRBV7-8 to TRBJ2-2; D uncertain. Germline V lookup: CDR1 SGHVS, CDR2 FQNEAQ. The CDR3 is made up of 8 amino acids. CDR3 in DNA: TGTGTAGTTGGGGAGCTGTTTTTT. It specifies CVVGELFF.

This clonotype was seen more than once but under ten times. This chain connects TRBV14 to TRBJ2-2, with D perhaps TRBD1 (6 bases). Trimming removed 6 bases at V and 0 bases at J, with 14 bases between. Germline lookup yields CDR1 SGHDN and CDR2 FVKESK. This CDR3 is built from 16 residues. The CDR3 loop is CASSRTAIANTGELFF. CDR3 DNA: TGTGCCAGCAGTAGGACAGCCATCGCGAACACCGGGGAGCTGTTTTTT.

The chain has TRBV6-1 and TRBJ1-1; the D is unclear. Trimming left V 8 bases short and J 1 base short, with 26 bases between. Germline assignment: CDR1 MNHNS and CDR2 SASEGT. This CDR3 is built from 18 residues. CDR3 coding DNA: TGTGCCAGCCCACAACCACCTTCGCGTCCAGTAGAGAACACTGAAGCTTTCTTT. It specifies CASPQPPSRPVENTEAFF.

The chain recombines TRBV11-2 with TRBJ2-7, with 13 bases that match TRBD2. Per germline, CDR1 SGHAT and CDR2 FQNNGV. CDR3 length: 17 amino acids. Losses at the gene ends were 5 bases for V and 3 bases for J; bases not matched to a gene: 10. CDR3 amino acids: CASSQATGTSGIYEQYF. For the CDR3, the DNA is TGTGCCAGCAGCCAAGCCACCGGGACTAGCGGGATCTACGAGCAGTACTTC.

The genes are TRBV12-3 or TRBV12-4 and TRBJ1-3; D may be TRBD1 (5 bases). Between the trimmed V and J ends, which lost 6 bases and 5 bases, there was a span of 14 bases. The CDR3 contains 14 residues. As DNA, the CDR3 is TGTGCCAGCAGCTTCCAGGGAACTAGAAACACCATATATTTT. Residues: CASSFQGTRNTIYF.

This clonotype was seen many times. CDR3 sequence reads: CASSISGNTGELFF. The CDR3 region has the DNA TGTGCCAGCAGCATCAGTGGTAACACCGGGGAGCTGTTTTTT. The chain recombines TRBV9 with TRBJ2-2; D call uncertain. Per germline, CDR1 SGDLS and CDR2 YYNGEE. Between the trimmed V and J ends, which lost 4 bases and 2 bases, there was a span of 9 bases. This CDR3 comprises 14 residues.

This clonotype has only a few counts. V usage is TRBV10-3 and J usage is TRBJ1-3; perhaps TRBD1 as D (5 bases). The CDR3 has 14 amino acids. V was clipped by 2 bases and J by 4 bases, with 9 bases between them. Germline V gene lookup returns CDR1 ENHRY and CDR2 SYGVKD. CDR3 bases: TGTGCCATCAGTGAGCCCGAGGGGGGAAACACCATATATTTT. Protein sequence: CAISEPEGGNTIYF.